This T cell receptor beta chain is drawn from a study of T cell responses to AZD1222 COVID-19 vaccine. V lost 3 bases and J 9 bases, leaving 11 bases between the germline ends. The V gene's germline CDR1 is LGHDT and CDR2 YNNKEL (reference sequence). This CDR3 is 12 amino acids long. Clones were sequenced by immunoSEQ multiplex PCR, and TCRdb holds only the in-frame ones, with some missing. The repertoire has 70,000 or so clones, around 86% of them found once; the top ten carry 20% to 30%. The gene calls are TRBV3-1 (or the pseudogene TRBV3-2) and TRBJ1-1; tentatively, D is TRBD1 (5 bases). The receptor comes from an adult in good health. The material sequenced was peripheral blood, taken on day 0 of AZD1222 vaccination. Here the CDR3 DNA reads TGTGCCAGCAGCCAGGACCGACAGAAAGCTTTCTTT. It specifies CASSQDRQKAFF.